This T cell receptor beta chain is drawn from a study of CXCR3-negative and CXCR3-positive naive CD8 T cells. Study results and limitations: Against CXCR3-negative naive cells, CXCR3-positive naive cells showed more hydrophobic TRB CDR3s.

TRB cDNA was prepared as libraries by UMI-labeled 5' RACE. Using the 5' RACE reads, TCRdb records one entry per CDR3 protein without DNA. This specimen shows tens of thousands of distinct CDR3 sequences; the ten leading clones hold 0.62%. Germline V gene data show CDR1 as MNHEY and CDR2 as SMNVEV (reference sequence). The CDR3 is 12 residues long. A note on this clonotype: What it binds is unknown.

J is TRBJ2-7 and V is TRBV27. The sequence came from a human donor in good health. Some clones in this sample may be carry-over from other donors' samples. What was sequenced was naive CXCR3+ CD8+ T cells from blood. Stated subset: CD45RO-CCR7+CD27+CD95- naive CD8+ T cells expressing CXCR3 (TNR3+). CDR3 protein: CASSHNSYEQYF.